This TCR beta chain emerged from a study of cytomegalovirus exposure and HLA in healthy donors. Findings of the study overall: In a later analysis, TCR beta V- and J-gene trimming showed a link to a missense DCLRE1C variant.

The CDR3 is 16 residues long. Trimming took 0 bases from V and 1 from J; bases not matched to a gene: 2. The germline CDR1 and CDR2 sequences are SGDLS and YYNGEE. 60 Vbeta and 13 Jbeta primers were used in PCR. The protocol was immunoSEQ multiplex PCR, while the TCRdb copy is restricted to in-frame clones and leaves out a portion. The sample lists 75,000 to 100,000 clones, about 77% occurring once. This clone has only one observation. The antigen remains unidentified. The sequencing sample was made of PBMCs. The chain couples TRBV9 to TRBJ2-1; 9 bases are a match to TRBD1. The source of this sequence is a middle-aged man in good health and CMV-seronegative. CDR3 loop: CASSVVGTGSYNEQFF. CDR3 DNA sequence: TGTGCCAGCAGCGTAGTAGGGACAGGGTCCTACAATGAGCAGTTCTTC. Filled out from reference TRBV9 and TRBJ2-1, the complete variable domain reads DSGVTQTPKHLITATGQRVTLRCSPRSGDLSVYWYQQSLDQGLQFLIQYYNGEERAKGNILERFSAQQFPDLHSELNLSSLELGDSALYFCASSVVGTGSYNEQFFGPGTRLTVL.